The 30 T cell receptor beta chains below come from one sample, sequenced in a study of tumor and adjacent non-tumor tissue in lung cancer. The template was RNA from unsorted bulk tissue. TCRbeta libraries were built with three rounds of nested PCR, modified from ARM-PCR. TCRdb re-called the multiplex PCR reads with MiXCR, one entry per CDR3 protein. The sample has 68,000 or so distinct CDR3 sequences, 55% to 75% seen once. The sample was lung tumor tissue. The receptors shown here come from a man aged 50-60 years with non-small cell lung cancer.

Comments on this clonotype: No conserved phenylalanine or tryptophan is present at the end of the CDR3, so a read error is the likely explanation. The CDR3 loop is CASSLRVPGGTDTQYL. CDR3 nucleotide sequence: TGCGCCAGCAGCTTGCGAGTTCCAGGGGGCACAGATACGCAGTATCTT. The chain joins TRBV5-1 to TRBJ2-3, with a tentative D call TRBD1 (6 bases). Germline lookup yields CDR1 SGHRS and CDR2 YFSETQ. The CDR3 loop spans 16 amino acids. Between the trimmed V and J ends, which lost 1 base and 1 base, there was a span of 13 bases.

A remark on this clonotype: One end of the junction varies from germline; a read error may be responsible. The rearrangement links TRBV4-1 to TRBJ2-7, with 11 bases fitting TRBD1. The germline V gene encodes CDR1 MGHRA and CDR2 YSYEKL. This CDR3 is 14 amino acids long. DNA for the CDR3: TGCACCAGCAGCTACGGACAGGGGGCAGGGGAGCAGTACTTC. Translation gives CTSSYGQGAGEQYF.

Remarks on this clonotype: A read error may account for a junction end that differs from germline. This chain connects TRBV5-4 to TRBJ2-7, with D perhaps matching TRBD1 or TRBD2 (5 bases each). Germline V CDR1 and CDR2: SGHNT, YYREEE (reference sequence). The CDR3 runs 14 residues. As DNA, the CDR3 is TGTGCCGGCAGCCCTGGGGGAACGGAAAACGAGCAGTACTTC. This codes for CAGSPGGTENEQYF.

This clonotype was detected once. A junction end diverges from the germline sequence, so it may reflect a read error. The chain couples TRBV5-1 to TRBJ2-5, with D hard to call. CDR3 length: 15 amino acids. The germline gives CDR1 SGHRS, CDR2 YFSETQ. CDR3 residues: CANSLLSGLQETQYF. The CDR3 coding sequence is TGCGCCAACAGCTTGTTGTCGGGTCTCCAAGAGACCCAGTACTTC.

The chain uses TRBV11-3 and TRBJ2-3, with D perhaps TRBD1 or TRBD2 (5 bases each). The CDR3 is 16 amino acids. Germline V lookup: CDR1 SGHNT, CDR2 YENEEA. Trimming left V 5 bases short and J 6 bases short, with 21 bases between. DNA of the CDR3: TGTGCCAGCAGCCCAGGGATTAGCGAGTTTGCTGATACGCAGTATTTT. This gives the protein CASSPGISEFADTQYF.

This clonotype was observed at least ten times. The genes are TRBV28 and TRBJ1-5, with 7 bases lining up with TRBD1. The V segment lost 7 bases and the J segment 11 bases; nucleotides outside the gene matches: 11. The CDR3 totals 13 residues. The germline gives CDR1 MDHEN, CDR2 SYDVKM. The CDR3 region has the DNA TGTGCCAGCATACGACAGGGACGGGGAACCCAGCATTTT. Translating gives CASIRQGRGTQHF.

On this clonotype: A much larger clone lies a single base off, so this may be a read error. This rearrangement joins TRBV10-2 to TRBJ2-1, with D maybe TRBD1 (6 bases). Germline values: CDR1 WSHSY, CDR2 SAAADI. This CDR3 contains 16 residues. CDR3 sequence (DNA): TGCGCCAGCAGTGAGGGACAGTTTGGGGGATACAGTGAGCAGTTCTTC. Translating gives CASSEGQFGGYSEQFF.

Notes on this clonotype: A much larger clone differs from this one at a single base, so this may be a read error. This chain links TRBV28 with TRBJ2-7; D is tentatively TRBD1 or TRBD2 (5 bases each). CDR1 is MDHEN and CDR2 is SYDVKM in the germline V gene. The CDR3 runs 15 residues. CDR3 DNA sequence: TGTGCCAACAGTCCCCTCGGGACGGACTCCTACGAGCAGTACTTC. Its translation is CANSPLGTDSYEQYF. Combining the CDR3 with reference TRBV28 and TRBJ2-7 gives the whole variable domain DVKVTQSSRYLVKRTGEKVFLECVQDMDHENMFWYRQDPGLGLRLIYFSYDVKMKEKGDIPEGYSVSREKKERFSLILESASTNQTSMYLCANSPLGTDSYEQYFGPGTRLTVT.

Comment on this clonotype: One end of the junction varies from germline; a read error may be responsible. The chain recombines TRBV6-2 or TRBV6-3 with TRBJ1-5; 9 bases line up with TRBD1. The better agreement between TRBJ2-3 and the DNA end casts doubt on the J call. Germline CDR1 MNHEY, CDR2 SVGEGT. The CDR3 loop spans 15 amino acids. This CDR3 is CVSTGTGKANQPQYF. The CDR3, as DNA: TGTGTCAGCACCGGGACAGGGAAGGCAAATCAGCCCCAGTATTTT.

Notes on this clonotype: One end of the junction varies from germline; a read error may be responsible. The gene calls are TRBV11-2 and TRBJ2-5; TRBD1 matches 9 bases. Germline V gives CDR1 SGHAT, CDR2 FQNNGV. The CDR3 consists of 14 residues. CDR3 residues: CANSLTGGRETQYF. CDR3 DNA sequence: TGTGCCAACAGCCTAACAGGGGGCAGGGAGACCCAGTACTTC.

The genes are TRBV6-1 and TRBJ2-7; 7 bases fit TRBD1. In germline, CDR1 is MNHNS, CDR2 SASEGT. The CDR3 extends over 15 amino acids. Trimming removed 8 bases from V and 8 bases from J; junction bases left unmatched: 18. CDR3 DNA sequence: TGTGCCAGCGGTGTAGTCCTAGGGGGCAGGTACAAGCAGTACTTC. Its protein is CASGVVLGGRYKQYF.

This clonotype was counted a single time. This is likely a read error, given that the CDR3 carries no conserved phenylalanine or tryptophan at its end. V gene TRBV11-2 combines with J gene TRBJ2-5; D is uncertain. Germline V gene data show CDR1 as SGHAT and CDR2 as FQNNGV. This CDR3 spans 12 amino acids. Trimming pared 8 bases from V and 2 bases from J, leaving 9 bases between. The CDR3 protein is CASSENQETQYS. CDR3 sequence (DNA): TGTGCCAGCTCGGAGAATCAAGAGACCCAGTACTCC.

The V and J genes are TRBV7-9 and TRBJ2-7; D possibly corresponds to TRBD2 (5 bases). Trimming took off 1 base at V and 0 bases at J, with 13 bases between the two ends. The CDR3 has 16 residues. Germline loops: CDR1 SEHNR, CDR2 FQNEAQ (reference sequence). CDR3 DNA: TGTGCCAGCAGCTTAGGGGTTTCGGGGATCTCCTACGAGCAGTACTTC. Its protein product is CASSLGVSGISYEQYF.

As regards this clonotype: Because the CDR3 is missing its conserved closing phenylalanine or tryptophan, this is likely a read error. The chain recombines TRBV11-2 with TRBJ1-1; D possibly corresponds to TRBD1 (6 bases). Trimming left V 5 bases short and J 0 bases short, with 13 bases between. The CDR3 is made up of 15 amino acids. Germline V gene lookup returns CDR1 SGHAT and CDR2 FQNNGV. This chain's CDR3 is CASSVLQGMNTEAFL. In nucleotides, the CDR3 is TGTGCCAGCAGCGTATTACAGGGAATGAACACTGAAGCTTTCTTA.

This clonotype has ten or more counts. The chain employs TRBV12-3 or TRBV12-4 and TRBJ1-5; 7 nucleotides align to TRBD1. This CDR3 has 15 residues. Trimming cost V 5 bases and J 2 bases; bases outside gene matches: 6. CDR3 sequence: CASSPYGQGNQPQHF. CDR3 sequence (DNA): TGTGCCAGCAGTCCGTACGGACAGGGCAATCAGCCCCAGCATTTT.

This clonotype was seen ten or more times. The chain uses TRBV6-2 or TRBV6-3 and TRBJ2-1; D is perhaps TRBD1 (5 bases). The CDR3 has 11 amino acids. V gave up 4 bases and J gave up 15 bases, with 13 bases separating them. Germline assignment: CDR1 MNHEY and CDR2 SVGEGT. The CDR3 here is CASSSQGRPFF. For the CDR3, the DNA is TGTGCCAGCAGTTCCCAGGGCCGGCCGTTCTTC.

To note about this clonotype: At one end, the junction sequence differs from germline, possibly due to a read error. This chain uses TRBV29-1 with TRBJ2-1; D is perhaps TRBD1 or TRBD2 (6 bases each). This CDR3 has 16 amino acids. CDR1 SQVTM and CDR2 ANQGSEA come from the germline V gene. The DNA for the CDR3 is TGCAGCGTTGAACCGCTTCTGGAGGGGGGAAGGAATGAGCATTTCTTC. Protein product: CSVEPLLEGGRNEHFF.

Remarks on this clonotype: It may be a read error: a sequence one base away is much more abundant. The rearrangement uses TRBV6-5 and TRBJ1-1; TRBD1 matches 7 bases. The CDR3 extends over 15 amino acids. The germline V gene has CDR1 MNHEY and CDR2 SVGAGI. The CDR3 sequence is CASSYAGTVNTQAFF. CDR3 nucleotides: TGTGCCAGCAGTTACGCCGGGACAGTGAACACTCAAGCTTTCTTT.

This clonotype was detected a few times. This chain joins TRBV28 and TRBJ1-5; D possibly corresponds to TRBD1 (5 bases). Trimming cost V 4 bases and J 2 bases, with 15 bases left between them. Germline CDR1 reads MDHEN; CDR2 reads SYDVKM. The CDR3 length is 16 residues. CDR3 bases: TGTGCCAGCAGTTACGACAGAGCTCTCCGCAATCAGCCCCAGCATTTT. This gives the protein CASSYDRALRNQPQHF.

A word on this clonotype: The junction departs from germline at one end; a sequencing error may be responsible. J is TRBJ1-5 and V is TRBV4-1; D remains ambiguous. The CDR3 covers 16 residues. Germline V gene lookup returns CDR1 MGHRA and CDR2 YSYEKL. CDR3 sequence reads: CASSQETFRGNQHQHF. The DNA of the CDR3 is TGCGCCAGCAGCCAAGAAACCTTTCGTGGCAATCAGCACCAGCATTTT.

As to this clonotype: In this CDR3 the conserved last residue, phenylalanine or tryptophan, is missing, so a read error is likely. The CDR3 nucleotides are TGTGCCACCAGTCATGGGACTCAAGAGACCCAGTACTCC. It codes for CATSHGTQETQYS. V usage is TRBV12-3 or TRBV12-4 and J usage is TRBJ2-5; perhaps TRBD2 as D (6 bases). The CDR3 is made up of 13 amino acids.

The chain carries TRBV29-1 and TRBJ1-1; TRBD1 is a possible D gene (6 bases). This CDR3 is built from 13 residues. Germline V gene lookup returns CDR1 SQVTM and CDR2 ANQGSEA. Between the trimmed V and J ends, which lost 6 bases and 4 bases, there was a span of 15 bases. For the CDR3, the DNA is TGCAGCGTCACCGGGACAAAGAGCACTGAAGCTTTCTTT. The encoded protein is CSVTGTKSTEAFF. The full variable domain, rest sourced from reference TRBV29-1 and TRBJ1-1, is SAVISQKPSRDICQRGTSLTIQCQVDSQVTMMFWYRQQPGQSLTLIATANQGSEATYESGFVIDKFPISRPNLTFSTLTVSNMSPEDSSIYLCSVTGTKSTEAFFGQGTRLTVV.

V gene TRBV28 combines with J gene TRBJ2-7; possible D gene TRBD1, 5 bases. This CDR3 is 14 amino acids long. The V end was cut by 6 bases, the J end by 3 bases, with 15 bases between. In germline, CDR1 is MDHEN, CDR2 SYDVKM. The CDR3 coding sequence is TGTGCCAGCAGCAAGACAGTGTCTGGCTACGAGCAGTACTTC. It translates to CASSKTVSGYEQYF.

As to this clonotype: Since the CDR3 does not end with the conserved phenylalanine or tryptophan, this likely comes from a read error. The rearrangement joins TRBV5-6 to TRBJ1-1; D unresolved. The CDR3 is made up of 13 amino acids. The germline CDR1 and CDR2 sequences are SGHDT and YYEEEE. DNA for the CDR3: TGCGCCAGCAGCCCGGGAGGAATCACTGAAGCTTTCATT. Amino acids: CASSPGGITEAFI.

As regards this clonotype: One end of the junction is discordant with germline, which a read error may explain. The chain recombines TRBV6-6 with TRBJ2-2; 16 bases are shared with TRBD2. The CDR3 covers 19 residues. Per the germline V gene, CDR1 is MNHNY and CDR2 is SVGAGI (reference sequence). CDR3 bases: TGTGCCAGCATTTACTCGGGACTAGCGGGAGGGCCGGAGACCGGGGAGCTGTTTTTT. This translates into CASIYSGLAGGPETGELFF.

There are a few counts of this clonotype. The chain combines TRBV5-6 with TRBJ2-1; 10 positions agree with TRBD2. V trimming: 2 bases; J trimming: 0 bases; junction bases outside the gene matches: 5. This CDR3 region has 17 residues. Looked up from germline, CDR1 is SGHDT and CDR2 is YYEEEE. The CDR3 DNA reads TGTGCCAGCAGCTTTGGGCTAGCGGGAGCCTCCTACAATGAGCAGTTCTTC. Translated, it gives CASSFGLAGASYNEQFF. The full variable domain, rest sourced from reference TRBV5-6 and TRBJ2-1, is DAGVTQSPTHLIKTRGQQVTLRCSPKSGHDTVSWYQQALGQGPQFIFQYYEEEERQRGNFPDRFSGHQFPNYSSELNVNALLLGDSALYLCASSFGLAGASYNEQFFGPGTRLTVL.

About this clonotype itself: Just one base apart from a much larger clone, this may be a read error. The rearrangement uses TRBV12-3 or TRBV12-4 and TRBJ1-2; D remains ambiguous. The CDR3 runs 12 residues. V lost 6 bases and J lost 2, with 7 bases in between. The CDR3 spells CASRRRNYGYTF. DNA for the CDR3: TGTGCCAGCAGAAGGCGGAACTATGGCTACACCTTC.

This clonotype was found once. Compared with germline, one end of the junction differs, possibly owing to a read error. This chain connects TRBV10-3 to TRBJ2-5, with D possibly called TRBD1 or TRBD2 (6 bases each). The CDR3 covers 12 residues. CDR1 is ENHRY, CDR2 SYGVKD, per germline. CDR3 amino acids: CAPMGGRETQYF. CDR3 nucleotides: TGTGCCCCAATGGGGGGCAGAGAGACCCAGTACTTT.

As for this clonotype: Likely a read error: the CDR3 ends without its conserved phenylalanine or tryptophan. The CDR3 nucleotides are TGTGCCATCAGTGAGTGGGACAGGGGCCCTACTGAAGCTTTCCTT. Protein sequence: CAISEWDRGPTEAFL. The gene calls are TRBV10-3 and TRBJ1-1, with TRBD1 identical over 10 bases. Per the germline V gene, CDR1 is ENHRY and CDR2 is SYGVKD. The CDR3 sequence is 15 residues long. Losses at the gene ends were 1 base for V and 5 bases for J; bases not matched to a gene: 4.

On this clonotype: One end of the junction fails to match germline, which may point to a read error. CDR3 region: CAISFGGGYNEQFF. As DNA, the CDR3 is TGTGCCATCAGTTTCGGGGGGGGGTATAACGAGCAGTTCTTC. The J gene is TRBJ2-1, the V gene TRBV12-3 or TRBV12-4, with 8 bases lining up with TRBD2. The CDR3 has 14 residues.